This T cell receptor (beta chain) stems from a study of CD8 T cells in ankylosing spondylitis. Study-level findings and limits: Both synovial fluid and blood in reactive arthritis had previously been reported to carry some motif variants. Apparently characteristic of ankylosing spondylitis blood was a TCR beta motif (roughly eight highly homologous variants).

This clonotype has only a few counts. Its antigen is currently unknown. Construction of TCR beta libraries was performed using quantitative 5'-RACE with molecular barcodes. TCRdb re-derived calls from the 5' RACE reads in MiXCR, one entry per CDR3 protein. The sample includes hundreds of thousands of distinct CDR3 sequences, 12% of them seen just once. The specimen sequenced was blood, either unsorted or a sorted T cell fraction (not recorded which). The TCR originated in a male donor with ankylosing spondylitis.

CDR3 in amino acids: CASSVTGYTEAFF. The CDR3 DNA sequence: TGCGCCAGCAGCGTGACAGGGTACACTGAAGCTTTCTTT. The chain uses TRBV5-1 and TRBJ1-1; 7 positions match TRBD1. V trimming: 4 bases; J trimming: 3 bases; junction bases outside the gene matches: 3. Germline CDR1 is SGHRS and CDR2 is YFSETQ. The CDR3 contains 13 residues.